The clone carrying this T cell receptor (beta chain) turned up a few times. These data are taken from a study of OX40 agonist ivuxolimab in advanced cancers. Study-level background: Patients were treated with ivuxolimab, an agonistic anti-OX40 (CD134) antibody.

Trimming pared 5 bases from V and 2 bases from J, leaving 3 bases between. The germline V gene encodes CDR1 SGHKS and CDR2 YYEKEE (reference sequence). The CDR3 has 11 residues. Some clones are missing from TCRdb's copy, which holds only in-frame ones; the method was immunoSEQ multiplex PCR. The sample has roughly 16,000 clones, roughly four fifths seen once. This sequence originates from an adult with an advanced solid tumor such as melanoma, head and neck, liver or kidney cancer. The sample here was CD4+ or CD8+ T cells sorted from blood, taken in a trial of the OX40 agonist ivuxolimab. V is TRBV5-5 and J is TRBJ2-3, with no clear D. CDR3 DNA: TGTGCCAGCAGGCTCACAGATACGCAGTATTTT. Protein: CASRLTDTQYF.